This T cell receptor beta chain emerged from a study of blood T cells in healthy people across ages. Findings of the study overall: Both naive CD4+ cell counts and diversity were greater in long-lived donors than in aged donors. Getting older went along with TCR beta diversity per million T cells dropping roughly linearly.

The CDR3 extends over 17 amino acids. Germline CDR1 SGHRS, CDR2 YFSETQ. With V trimmed by 0 bases and J by 4 bases, 9 bases remained unmatched. Points on this clonotype: Its antigen remains unknown.

Primers used in a second PCR of roughly 6 to 11 cycles were a sample-barcoded 5' primer and a J-beta primer mix. Carrying 12 random nucleotides, a template-switch adaptor labeled each individual cDNA molecule. Researchers report that each sample yielded at least 2.5 million CDR3-containing paired-end reads. TCRdb redid the calling of the 5' RACE reads with MiXCR, one entry per CDR3 protein. Of 1,800,000 or so distinct CDR3 sequences in the sample, roughly two fifths were seen once. What was sequenced was blood. The rearrangement joins TRBV5-1 to TRBJ2-5, with 10 bases aligning to TRBD2. This clonotype was obtained from a human donor in good health. CDR3: CASSLAAGGIYGETQYF. CDR3 coding DNA: TGCGCCAGCAGCTTGGCAGCGGGGGGGATCTATGGAGAGACCCAGTACTTC. Full variable domain (missing parts from reference TRBV5-1 and TRBJ2-5): KAGVTQTPRYLIKTRGQQVTLSCSPISGHRSVSWYQQTPGQGLQFLFEYFSETQRNKGNFPGRFSGRQFSNSRSEMNVSTLELGDSALYLCASSLAAGGIYGETQYFGPGTRLLVL.